The source of this T cell receptor (beta chain) is a study of T cells in localized non-small cell lung cancer. Germline V CDR1 and CDR2: GTSNPN, SVGIG (reference sequence). The V end lost 8 bases, the J end lost 10 bases, and 15 bases lay between the germline ends. The CDR3 sequence is 11 residues long. Produced via immunoSEQ multiplex PCR; TCRdb's table is partial and in-frame only. The sample includes approximately 2,000 clones, roughly 28% of them seen just once. This clone occurred a few times. Source: normal lung tissue next to the tumor, taken before any cancer treatment. The chain links TRBV30 to TRBJ2-1; D not resolved. This receptor was obtained from a woman aged 35-70 years with stage II lung adenocarcinoma. The CDR3 sequence is CARMGSNEQFF. The CDR3 coding sequence is TGTGCCCGGATGGGTAGTAACGAGCAGTTCTTC.